This T cell receptor beta chain stems from a study of cytomegalovirus exposure and HLA in healthy donors. Broader study findings: The authors enumerated 150 to 200 TCR beta chains as linked to cytomegalovirus.

V lost 5 bases and J lost 4; bases outside the gene matches: 9. Germline lookup yields CDR1 SGHAT and CDR2 FQDESV (reference sequence). CDR3 length: 16 amino acids. The donors were part of the validation cohort of 120 subjects. That cohort was separate from the first cohort, which comprised 500 to 700 subjects. With regard to this clone: What it recognizes is unknown.

The table came from immunoSEQ multiplex PCR; TCRdb's copy has only in-frame clones and leaves some out. The data contain around 62,000 clones, around nine tenths of them singletons. Sequencing input: PBMCs. V is TRBV11-1 and J is TRBJ1-1; TRBD1 agrees at 11 bases. This sequence originates from a woman in her late teens or twenties in good health and CMV-seronegative. Here the CDR3 DNA reads TGTGCCAGCAGCCGTGGACAGGGGGCTGATGTCACTGAAGCTTTCTTT. Its translation is CASSRGQGADVTEAFF. The full variable domain, its missing parts supplied by reference TRBV11-1 and TRBJ1-1, is EAEVAQSPRYKITEKSQAVAFWCDPISGHATLYWYRQILGQGPELLVQFQDESVVDDSQLPKDRFSAERLKGVDSTLKIQPAELGDSAMYLCASSRGQGADVTEAFFGQGTRLTVV.